These 7 T cell receptor beta chains were all obtained from the same sample, sequenced in a study of T cell changes during pregnancy in multiple sclerosis. Here immunoSEQ multiplex PCR was the method, and the copy in TCRdb shows in-frame clones only, minus some. Among over 70,000 clones listed, under 95% were seen once. The source material was peripheral blood, sampled in the first trimester of pregnancy. The receptors shown here come from a female donor in good health, enrolled as a control in a pregnancy study.

The chain uses TRBV27 and TRBJ2-1, with no clear D. V dropped 7 bases and J dropped 7 bases, with 8 bases sitting between them. Germline V gives CDR1 MNHEY, CDR2 SMNVEV (reference sequence). The CDR3 totals 11 residues. The CDR3 coding sequence is TGTGCCAGCAACCTCGGGAATGAGCAGTTCTTC. This codes for CASNLGNEQFF.

The chain couples TRBV14 to TRBJ1-2, with TRBD1 as a possible D gene (6 bases). This CDR3 contains 14 residues. Trimming took off 8 bases at V and 0 bases at J, with 13 bases between the two ends. Germline CDR1 is SGHDN and CDR2 is FVKESK. The CDR3 loop reads CASAGQRANYGYTF. The CDR3 nucleotides read TGTGCCAGCGCAGGACAGCGCGCTAACTATGGCTACACCTTC.

The gene calls are TRBV7-9 and TRBJ1-2, with a tentative D call TRBD1 (6 bases). CDR1 and CDR2 from the germline V gene are SEHNR and FQNEAQ (reference sequence). V was shortened by 6 bases and J by 6 bases, with 11 bases between the two germline ends. The CDR3 has 12 amino acids. CDR3 sequence: CASRLRGDGYTF. CDR3 DNA: TGTGCCAGCAGACTCAGGGGAGATGGCTACACCTTC.

The chain recombines TRBV7-3 with TRBJ2-5; 8 bases align to TRBD2. The CDR3 has 17 residues. Germline lookup yields CDR1 SGHTA and CDR2 FQGTGA. Trimming cost V 5 bases and J 5 bases; bases outside gene matches: 16. CDR3: CASSPGTRGRAGETQYF. CDR3 DNA sequence: TGTGCCAGCAGCCCCGGGACTAGAGGGCGGGCCGGGGAGACCCAGTACTTC.

The chain combines TRBV7-2 with TRBJ2-7; weak D call: TRBD2 (6 bases). The V and J ends lost 5 bases and 1 base respectively, with 15 bases between them. CDR1 and CDR2 (germline): SGHTA, FQGNSA. The CDR3 covers 15 residues. CDR3 residues: CASSDRGVGSYEQYF. The CDR3 DNA sequence: TGTGCCAGCAGCGACCGCGGGGTCGGTTCCTACGAGCAGTACTTC.

V usage is TRBV5-1 and J usage is TRBJ1-1, with 9 bases fitting TRBD1. CDR1 SGHRS and CDR2 YFSETQ come from the germline V gene. V was clipped by 3 bases and J by 5 bases; unmatched bases: 5. This CDR3 has 14 amino acids. CDR3 in amino acids: CASSSQTGGTEAFF. In DNA, the CDR3 is TGCGCCAGCAGCTCACAGACAGGGGGAACTGAAGCTTTCTTT.

The rearrangement uses TRBV6-4 and TRBJ1-1; 7 bases align to TRBD1. The CDR3 spans 14 residues. CDR1 and CDR2 (germline): MRHNA, SNTAGT. Unmatched junction bases numbered 9, after V lost 6 bases and J lost 5 bases. CDR3 sequence (DNA): TGTGCCAGCAGGGCGACAGGGTGGGGAACTGAAGCTTTCTTT. This translates into CASRATGWGTEAFF.